This paragraph covers one TCR beta chain sequence. Its antigen is not known. These data come from a study of T-cell reconstitution after alpha-beta-depleted transplantation in children. Study outcomes and limitations: Surviving recipient T cells and intrathymic progenitors accounted for some patients' high TCRbeta diversity at day 60. Expanded clones from the graft, numbering several hundred, reportedly supplied alpha-beta T cells about two months after transplant. From newly produced T cells came most of the T-cell counts and diversity one year after transplant.

The TCRbeta library was prepared with unique molecular identifiers. TCRdb independently ran MiXCR on the PCR reads; one entry per CDR3 protein. The data hold 500,000 to 600,000 distinct CDR3 sequences, with over 20% observed a single time. This CDR3 has 12 amino acids. V was trimmed by 5 bases and J by 11 bases, leaving 13 bases between them. Per the germline V gene, CDR1 is MNHNY and CDR2 is SVGAGI (reference sequence). The sequence was obtained from a boy under two years old with Wiskott-Aldrich syndrome, due to receive a stem cell transplant. The chain carries TRBV6-6 and TRBJ1-5, with D maybe TRBD1 (5 bases). The sequences come from PBMCs, collected before TCRalphabeta/CD19-depleted stem cell transplant. The CDR3 sequence: CASSTIRGTQHF. The CDR3 DNA sequence: TGTGCCAGCAGTACTATCCGGGGGACCCAGCATTTT.